Each of the 13 T cell receptor beta chains below was sequenced from the same sample in a study of cytomegalovirus exposure and HLA in healthy donors. PCR used 60 Vbeta primers and 13 Jbeta primers. Repertoires were generated with immunoSEQ multiplex PCR, while TCRdb's copy carries only in-frame clones and drops some. Found here are about 180,000 clones, approximately 88% of them singletons; the top ten hold approximately 1.3%. The sample was PBMCs. All receptors come from a boy aged 2 to 9 in good health and CMV-seronegative.

The rearrangement uses TRBV7-6 and TRBJ2-7, with 9 nucleotides matching TRBD2. V was clipped by 0 bases and J by 6 bases; unmatched bases: 6. Per germline, CDR1 SGHVS and CDR2 FNYEAQ. The CDR3 covers 15 residues. CDR3 sequence reads: CASSLAPAGGLEQYF. The CDR3 DNA sequence: TGTGCCAGCAGCTTAGCGCCGGCGGGAGGGCTCGAGCAGTACTTC. The complete variable domain, with remaining parts taken from reference TRBV7-6 and TRBJ2-7, reads GAGVSQSPRYKVTKRGQDVALRCDPISGHVSLYWYRQALGQGPEFLTYFNYEAQQDKSGLPNDRFSAERPEGSISTLTIQRTEQRDSAMYRCASSLAPAGGLEQYFGPGTRLTVT.

The rearrangement uses TRBV6-1 and TRBJ2-1; 8 nucleotides agree with TRBD2. The germline V gene has CDR1 MNHNS and CDR2 SASEGT. The CDR3 runs 16 residues. The junction had 10 bases not matched to a gene; V was cut back by 4 bases and J by 5 bases. This CDR3 reads CASSGSRGAQDNEQFF. The CDR3 DNA reads TGTGCCAGCAGTGGATCGCGGGGGGCGCAGGACAATGAGCAGTTCTTC.

The chain recombines TRBV19 with TRBJ1-6; 11 bases fit TRBD1. Germline V gene lookup returns CDR1 LNHDA and CDR2 SQIVND (reference sequence). This CDR3 is built from 16 residues. Trimming cost V 5 bases and J 7 bases; bases outside gene matches: 7. CDR3 sequence reads: CASSARTGGGNSPLHF. CDR3 DNA sequence: TGTGCCAGTAGTGCCCGGACAGGGGGCGGGAATTCACCCCTCCACTTT.

The chain joins TRBV30 to TRBJ1-3, with TRBD1 matching 7 bases. The CDR3 totals 15 residues. J lost 1 base, V lost 4 bases, and 7 bases had no gene match. Germline V gene lookup returns CDR1 GTSNPN and CDR2 SVGIG (reference sequence). In DNA form, the CDR3 reads TGTGCCTGGAATCCCGGGACAGTTTCTGGAAACACCATATATTTT. Its translation is CAWNPGTVSGNTIYF.

The V gene is TRBV7-9, the J gene TRBJ2-7, with D hard to call. V was pared by 1 base and J by 6 bases, with 7 bases between. This CDR3 is 12 amino acids long. The V gene's germline CDR1 is SEHNR and CDR2 FQNEAQ (reference sequence). The CDR3 DNA reads as TGTGCCAGCAGCTTAGGACGAGGCGAGCAGTACGTC. Translation gives CASSLGRGEQYV.

This clone was seen more than once but under ten times. The chain has TRBV27 and TRBJ1-2, with D possibly being TRBD1 (5 bases). CDR1 MNHEY and CDR2 SMNVEV come from the germline V gene (reference sequence). This CDR3 region has 17 residues. Trimming took off 3 bases at V and 5 bases at J, with 22 bases between the two ends. The CDR3 DNA reads as TGTGCCAGCAGTTTCCTACGGCGAGGGATTGGGGGGTATGGCTACACCTTC. Translated, it gives CASSFLRRGIGGYGYTF.

The genes are TRBV13 and TRBJ2-2; D possibly corresponds to TRBD1 (5 bases). Trimming removed 3 bases at V and 2 bases at J, with 7 bases between. CDR3 length: 14 residues. Germline lookup yields CDR1 PRHDT and CDR2 FYEKMQ (reference sequence). The CDR3 nucleotides read TGTGCCAGCAGCTTGACAGCCAACACCGGGGAGCTGTTTTTT. Amino acid sequence: CASSLTANTGELFF.

This CDR3 reads CASSTPADWESYGYTF. The CDR3 DNA follows: TGTGCCAGTAGTACCCCCGCGGACTGGGAAAGCTATGGCTACACCTTC. The chain joins TRBV19 to TRBJ1-2; D gene unclear. Germline V gene data show CDR1 as LNHDA and CDR2 as SQIVND (reference sequence). The CDR3 consists of 16 residues. The V end was cut by 4 bases, the J end by 4 bases, with 19 bases between.

In this sample, this clone turned up once. V is TRBV6-1 and J is TRBJ1-2; 8 positions match TRBD1. V was pared by 2 bases and J by 3 bases, with 2 bases of the junction left unmatched. The CDR3 is made up of 14 amino acids. CDR1 and CDR2 (germline): MNHNS, SASEGT. CDR3 nucleotide sequence: TGTGCCAGCAGTGAATCAGGGGGCCACTATGGCTACACCTTC. This codes for CASSESGGHYGYTF.

This clone was observed once. The chain joins TRBV7-3 to TRBJ2-1, with 8 bases matching TRBD2. CDR1 is SGHTA and CDR2 is FQGTGA in the germline V gene. The CDR3 loop spans 13 amino acids. The V segment lost 5 bases and the J segment 7 bases; nucleotides outside the gene matches: 4. The DNA for the CDR3 is TGTGCCAGCAGCGGGACTAGTGAGAATGAGCAGTTCTTC. This sequence encodes CASSGTSENEQFF. Together with reference TRBV7-3 and TRBJ2-1, the CDR3 gives the full variable domain: GAGVSQTPSNKVTEKGKYVELRCDPISGHTALYWYRQSLGQGPEFLIYFQGTGAADDSGLPNDRFFAVRPEGSVSTLKIQRTERGDSAVYLCASSGTSENEQFFGPGTRLTVL.

The V and J genes are TRBV4-2 and TRBJ2-2; possible D gene TRBD1, 6 bases. The ends were cut back, 3 bases at V and 1 base at J, with 9 bases in the middle. This CDR3 region has 15 residues. CDR1 is LGHNA, CDR2 YNFKEQ, per germline. CDR3 nucleotides: TGTGCCAGCAGCCATCCGGGACAGAACACCGGGGAGCTGTTTTTT. Encoded protein: CASSHPGQNTGELFF.

The V and J genes are TRBV5-1 and TRBJ1-2; 10 bases match TRBD1. Trimming cost V 1 base and J 8 bases; bases outside gene matches: 8. Per the germline V gene, CDR1 is SGHRS and CDR2 is YFSETQ. This CDR3 has 15 amino acids. The CDR3 DNA follows: TGCGCCAGCAGCTTGTTTCCCGGGACAGGGGAGGGCTACACCTTC. Its translation: CASSLFPGTGEGYTF.

The rearrangement uses TRBV6-5 and TRBJ2-1, with D uncertain. This CDR3 has 14 amino acids. V was pared by 5 bases and J by 0 bases, with 8 bases between. CDR1 and CDR2 (germline): MNHEY, SVGAGI. The CDR3 region has the DNA TGTGCCAGCAGTCCACAGAGCTCCTACAATGAGCAGTTCTTC. This encodes CASSPQSSYNEQFF.